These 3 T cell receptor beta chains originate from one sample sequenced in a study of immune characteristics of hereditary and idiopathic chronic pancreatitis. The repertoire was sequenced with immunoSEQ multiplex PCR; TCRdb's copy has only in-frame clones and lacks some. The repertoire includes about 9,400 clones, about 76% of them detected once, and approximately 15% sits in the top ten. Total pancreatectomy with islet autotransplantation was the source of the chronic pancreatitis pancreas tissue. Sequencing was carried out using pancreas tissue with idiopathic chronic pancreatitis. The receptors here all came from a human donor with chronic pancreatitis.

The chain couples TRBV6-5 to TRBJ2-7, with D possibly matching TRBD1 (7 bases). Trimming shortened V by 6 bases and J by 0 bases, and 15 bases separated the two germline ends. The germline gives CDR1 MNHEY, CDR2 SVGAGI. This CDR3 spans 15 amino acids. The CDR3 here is CASSNRRDSSYEQYF. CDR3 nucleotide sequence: TGTGCCAGCAGCAATCGGAGGGACAGCTCCTACGAGCAGTACTTC.

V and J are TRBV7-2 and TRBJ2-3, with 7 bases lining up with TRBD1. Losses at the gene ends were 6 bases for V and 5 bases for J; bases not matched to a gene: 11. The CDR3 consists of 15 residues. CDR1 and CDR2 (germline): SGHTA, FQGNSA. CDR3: CASSLSWDSRDTQYF. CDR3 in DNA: TGTGCCAGCAGTTTAAGTTGGGACAGTAGAGATACGCAGTATTTT.

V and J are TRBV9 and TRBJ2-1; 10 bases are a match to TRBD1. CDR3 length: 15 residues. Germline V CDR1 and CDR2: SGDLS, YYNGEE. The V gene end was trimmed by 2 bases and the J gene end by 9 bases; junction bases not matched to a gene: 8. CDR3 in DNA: TGTGCCAGCAGCGTCCGGGACAGGGGATTATCTGAGCAGTTCTTC. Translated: CASSVRDRGLSEQFF.